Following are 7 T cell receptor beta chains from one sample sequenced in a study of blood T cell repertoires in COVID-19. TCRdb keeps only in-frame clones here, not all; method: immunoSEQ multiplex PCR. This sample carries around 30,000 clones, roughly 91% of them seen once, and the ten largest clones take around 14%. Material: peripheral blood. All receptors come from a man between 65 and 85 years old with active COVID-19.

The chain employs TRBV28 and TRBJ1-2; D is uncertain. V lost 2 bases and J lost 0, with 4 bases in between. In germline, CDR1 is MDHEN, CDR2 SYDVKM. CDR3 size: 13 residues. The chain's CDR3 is CASSLPANYGYTF. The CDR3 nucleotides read TGTGCCAGCAGTTTACCCGCTAACTATGGCTACACCTTC.

In DNA, the CDR3 is TGTGCCAGCAGCCCCCGTTTAGGGAGCGAAAAACTGTTTTTT. Translated: CASSPRLGSEKLFF. This chain connects TRBV14 to TRBJ1-4; no clear D. Germline CDR1 and CDR2: SGHDN and FVKESK. V lost 4 bases to trimming and J lost 8 bases, with 14 bases between them. The CDR3 has 14 residues.

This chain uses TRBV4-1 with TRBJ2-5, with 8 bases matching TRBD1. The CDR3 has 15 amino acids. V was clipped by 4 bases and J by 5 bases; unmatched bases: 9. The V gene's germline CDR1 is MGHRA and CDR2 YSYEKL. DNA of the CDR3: TGCGCCAGCAGCCTTGGACAGGGAAGGTTGGAGACCCAGTACTTC. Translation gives CASSLGQGRLETQYF.

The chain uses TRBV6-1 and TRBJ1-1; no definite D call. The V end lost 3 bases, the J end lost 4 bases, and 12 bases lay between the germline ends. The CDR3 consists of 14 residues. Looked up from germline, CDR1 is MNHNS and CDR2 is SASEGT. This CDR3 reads CASSDGVGVTEAFF. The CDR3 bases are TGTGCCAGCAGTGACGGGGTGGGAGTCACTGAAGCTTTCTTT.

CDR3 DNA: TGTGCCAGCAGCCCCAGGACAGGCGAGATAACTGAAGCTTTCTTT. It encodes CASSPRTGEITEAFF. This chain connects TRBV11-2 to TRBJ1-1; TRBD1 aligns across 7 bases. The CDR3 is 15 residues long. Germline V gives CDR1 SGHAT, CDR2 FQNNGV. The V gene end was trimmed by 5 bases and the J gene end by 5 bases; junction bases not matched to a gene: 11.

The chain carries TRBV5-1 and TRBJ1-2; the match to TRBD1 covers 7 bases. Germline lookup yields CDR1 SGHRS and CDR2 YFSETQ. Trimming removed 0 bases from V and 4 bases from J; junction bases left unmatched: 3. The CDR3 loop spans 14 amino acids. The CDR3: CASSLGQGIYGYTF. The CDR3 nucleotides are TGCGCCAGCAGCTTGGGACAGGGAATCTATGGCTACACCTTC.

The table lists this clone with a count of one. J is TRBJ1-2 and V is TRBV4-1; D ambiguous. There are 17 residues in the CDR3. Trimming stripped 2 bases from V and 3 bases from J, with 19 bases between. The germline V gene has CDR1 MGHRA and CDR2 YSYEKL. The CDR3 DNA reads TGCGCCAGCAGCCAAATTTTAAAAGGCGGGCCTCACTATGGCTACACCTTC. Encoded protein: CASSQILKGGPHYGYTF.